One sample yielded the 30 T cell receptor beta chains listed below, sequenced in a study of T cell responses to AZD1222 COVID-19 vaccine. Only in-frame clones appear in the TCRdb table, and some are missing; sequencing was by immunoSEQ multiplex PCR. The sample lists 120,000 to 150,000 clones; around 90% were seen once. The sequenced sample was peripheral blood, obtained on day 0 of AZD1222 vaccination. The receptor set was obtained from an adult in good health.

The CDR3 sequence is CASSFDRPNTEAFF. CDR3 DNA sequence: TGTGCCAGCAGTTTTGACAGGCCGAACACTGAAGCTTTCTTT. The chain has TRBV6-6 and TRBJ1-1, with D possibly being TRBD1 (6 bases). Germline CDR1 reads MNHNY; CDR2 reads SVGAGI (reference sequence). The CDR3 spans 14 residues. Trimming cost V 4 bases and J 1 base, with 10 bases left between them.

The CDR3 here is CASTPGQRSNQPQHF. CDR3 in DNA: TGTGCCAGTACTCCGGGACAGCGGAGCAATCAGCCCCAGCATTTT. V usage is TRBV19 and J usage is TRBJ1-5; 7 bases fit TRBD1. Germline V gives CDR1 LNHDA, CDR2 SQIVND (reference sequence). The V segment lost 7 bases and the J segment 1 base; nucleotides outside the gene matches: 7. The CDR3 length is 15 residues.

This clone was recorded at least ten times. The chain carries TRBV7-8 and TRBJ2-7; D might be TRBD2 (6 bases). Trimming left V 4 bases short and J 3 bases short, with 10 bases between. Per the germline V gene, CDR1 is SGHVS and CDR2 is FQNEAQ. CDR3 length: 13 amino acids. This CDR3 is CASSSGTLYEQYF. CDR3 nucleotide sequence: TGTGCCAGCAGCTCCGGGACTCTCTACGAGCAGTACTTC.

The chain carries TRBV2 and TRBJ2-1; 8 bases agree with TRBD2. Germline V lookup: CDR1 SNHLY, CDR2 FYNNEI. V lost 1 base and J lost 3; bases outside the gene matches: 2. This CDR3 is 15 amino acids long. CDR3: CASSEGLALYNEQFF. The CDR3 bases are TGTGCCAGCAGTGAAGGACTAGCGCTCTACAATGAGCAGTTCTTC.

The chain employs TRBV5-6 and TRBJ2-7; D remains ambiguous. From germline, CDR1 is SGHDT and CDR2 YYEEEE. V shed 5 bases and J shed 0 bases, with 15 bases lying between them. The CDR3 sequence is 15 residues long. The CDR3: CASRARGESSYEQYF. As DNA, the CDR3 is TGTGCCAGCAGGGCGCGAGGAGAGAGCTCCTACGAGCAGTACTTC.

The genes are TRBV27 and TRBJ1-2, with 10 bases fitting TRBD1. J gave up 4 bases and V 5 bases, and 7 bases lay outside the gene matches. CDR3 length: 15 amino acids. Germline CDR1 is MNHEY and CDR2 is SMNVEV (reference sequence). The DNA of the CDR3 is TGTGCCAGCAGTCCGCGGACAGGGGGATCCTATGGCTACACCTTC. It is translated as CASSPRTGGSYGYTF.

As for this clone: Other nucleotide sequences from this sample produce the same CDR3. The chain is built from TRBV5-1 and TRBJ2-7, with D hard to call. The length of the CDR3 is 12 residues. CDR1 and CDR2 (germline): SGHRS, YFSETQ. V lost 0 bases to trimming and J lost 4 bases, with 5 bases between them. The DNA for the CDR3 is TGCGCCAGCAGCTTGGTAGGTTACGAGCAGTACTTC. Amino acid sequence: CASSLVGYEQYF.

The chain joins TRBV5-6 to TRBJ1-4, with D perhaps matching TRBD1 (6 bases). The germline V gene encodes CDR1 SGHDT and CDR2 YYEEEE. The CDR3 covers 16 residues. V was pared by 4 bases and J by 4 bases, with 17 bases between. The CDR3 reads CASSTGWTADNEKLFF. The CDR3, as DNA: TGTGCCAGCAGCACTGGATGGACAGCCGATAATGAAAAACTGTTTTTT. The variable domain in full, completed from reference TRBV5-6 and TRBJ1-4, reads DAGVTQSPTHLIKTRGQQVTLRCSPKSGHDTVSWYQQALGQGPQFIFQYYEEEERQRGNFPDRFSGHQFPNYSSELNVNALLLGDSALYLCASSTGWTADNEKLFFGSGTQLSVL.

The chain uses TRBV23-1 and TRBJ1-5, with 8 nucleotides matching TRBD1. TRBV23-1 falls under the ORF class, with uncertain function. J lost 10 bases, V lost 9 bases, and 14 bases had no gene match. This CDR3 comprises 14 residues. CDR3 sequence reads: CARDRGQGAGPQHF. DNA of the CDR3: TGCGCCAGGGATAGAGGGCAGGGGGCCGGTCCCCAGCATTTT.

J is TRBJ2-7 and V is TRBV29-1; D is uncertain. The CDR3 is 13 residues long. Germline CDR1 reads SQVTM; CDR2 reads ANQGSEA. The V gene lost 7 bases and the J gene lost 0 bases, with 13 bases spanning the gap. CDR3 residues: CSAQDASSYEQYF. Here the CDR3 DNA reads TGCAGCGCCCAGGATGCCTCCTCCTACGAGCAGTACTTC.

This chain links TRBV6-2 or TRBV6-3 with TRBJ2-7, with 11 positions matching TRBD2. With V trimmed by 6 bases and J by 6 bases, 10 bases remained unmatched. The germline CDR1 and CDR2 sequences are MNHEY and SVGEGT. This CDR3 has 15 residues. In nucleotides, the CDR3 is TGTGCCAGCAGCCTCCTTAGCGGGAGGGCCGGCGAGCAGTACTTC. It codes for CASSLLSGRAGEQYF.

The chain has TRBV19 and TRBJ1-5; weak D call: TRBD1 (5 bases). The CDR3 covers 14 residues. Germline V gives CDR1 LNHDA, CDR2 SQIVND (reference sequence). Between the trimmed V and J ends, which lost 5 bases and 6 bases, there was a span of 14 bases. For the CDR3, the DNA is TGTGCCAGTAGTGTTAGACAGTTAGGTCAGCCCCAGCATTTT. Translation: CASSVRQLGQPQHF.

This rearrangement joins TRBV12-3 or TRBV12-4 to TRBJ2-7; D is uncertain. V shed 2 bases and J shed 9 bases, with 8 bases lying between them. CDR3 length: 11 residues. The CDR3 protein is CASSLKSGQYF. The CDR3 DNA is TGTGCCAGCAGTTTAAAGTCGGGGCAGTACTTC.

V is TRBV6-5 and J is TRBJ1-5; D is perhaps TRBD1 (6 bases). V lost 4 bases and J 2 bases, leaving 9 bases between the germline ends. Germline values: CDR1 MNHEY, CDR2 SVGAGI. The CDR3 is made up of 14 amino acids. This CDR3 reads CASSSQGRNQPQHF. The CDR3 bases are TGTGCCAGCAGTTCCCAGGGGCGCAATCAGCCCCAGCATTTT.

This rearrangement joins TRBV28 to TRBJ2-5; 8 bases align to TRBD1. Germline trimming cut 8 bases from V and 2 bases from J; bases unmatched to any gene: 4. Looked up from germline, CDR1 is MDHEN and CDR2 is SYDVKM. The CDR3 is 13 residues long. CDR3 nucleotide sequence: TGTGCCAGCGTGACAGGGGCACAAGAGACCCAGTACTTC. Its protein is CASVTGAQETQYF.

This chain joins TRBV7-9 and TRBJ1-4, with no clear D. The germline V gene encodes CDR1 SEHNR and CDR2 FQNEAQ (reference sequence). V shed 5 bases and J shed 7 bases, with 11 bases lying between them. The CDR3 runs 13 residues. In DNA, the CDR3 is TGTGCCAGCAGCCCATGGGATGGTGAAAAACTGTTTTTT. Amino acids: CASSPWDGEKLFF.

V usage is TRBV30 and J usage is TRBJ1-5, with TRBD1 as a possible D gene (5 bases). Per germline, CDR1 GTSNPN and CDR2 SVGIG (reference sequence). This CDR3 is 13 amino acids long. V was pared by 1 base and J by 4 bases, with 8 bases between. The DNA for the CDR3 is TGTGCCTGGAGTGCAGGGTTTAATCAGCCCCAGCATTTT. This codes for CAWSAGFNQPQHF. The whole variable domain, remainder taken from reference TRBV30 and TRBJ1-5, is SQTIHQWPATLVQPVGSPLSLECTVEGTSNPNLYWYRQAAGRGLQLLFYSVGIGQISSEVPQNLSASRPQDRQFILSSKKLLLSDSGFYLCAWSAGFNQPQHFGDGTRLSIL.

The chain carries TRBV19 and TRBJ2-7; 7 bases fit TRBD1. The ends lost 3 bases at V and 3 bases at J; junction bases unmatched: 14. The CDR3 contains 17 residues. Germline CDR1 LNHDA, CDR2 SQIVND (reference sequence). CDR3 coding DNA: TGTGCCAGTAGTATCCAAGGGGGCGGAGGCGTAGTCTACGAGCAGTACTTC. It codes for CASSIQGGGGVVYEQYF. The full variable domain, completed using reference TRBV19 and TRBJ2-7, is DGGITQSPKYLFRKEGQNVTLSCEQNLNHDAMYWYRQDPGQGLRLIYYSQIVNDFQKGDIAEGYSVSREKKESFPLTVTSAQKNPTAFYLCASSIQGGGGVVYEQYFGPGTRLTVT.

This clone came up once. This rearrangement joins TRBV2 to TRBJ2-7; 7 bases are a match to TRBD2. The ends lost 6 bases at V and 0 bases at J; junction bases unmatched: 5. Germline lookup yields CDR1 SNHLY and CDR2 FYNNEI. The CDR3 extends over 14 amino acids. Here the CDR3 reads CASRSGTFSYEQYF. CDR3 DNA sequence: TGTGCCAGCAGAAGCGGGACTTTCTCCTACGAGCAGTACTTC.

The chain uses TRBV19 and TRBJ1-6, with a possible D match to TRBD1 (5 bases). Germline CDR1 reads LNHDA; CDR2 reads SQIVND (reference sequence). The CDR3 extends over 15 amino acids. V lost 11 bases to trimming and J lost 7 bases, with 21 bases between them. The DNA of the CDR3 is TGTGCCGCTTCGGACCCCGACCGGGGCAATTCACCCCTCCACTTT. Translation gives CAASDPDRGNSPLHF.

This clone was observed a few times. V usage is TRBV5-5 and J usage is TRBJ1-5; D possibly corresponds to TRBD1 (5 bases). The CDR3 sequence is 14 residues long. Per the germline V gene, CDR1 is SGHKS and CDR2 is YYEKEE (reference sequence). V gave up 6 bases and J gave up 10 bases, with 20 bases separating them. CDR3 nucleotide sequence: TGTGCCAGCACCCCGTCGGGGGGAAAGGGCCCCCAGCATTTT. It codes for CASTPSGGKGPQHF.

A few counts support this clone. At the DNA level, this CDR3 is encoded by other sequences in the same sample as well. CDR3 nucleotides: TGCAGTGCTAGCCTCAACACTGAAGCTTTCTTT. Protein sequence: CSASLNTEAFF. This rearrangement joins TRBV20-1 to TRBJ1-1, with no clear D. Per germline, CDR1 DFQATT and CDR2 SNEGSKA (reference sequence). The CDR3 totals 11 residues. Trimming pared 3 bases from V and 2 bases from J, leaving 4 bases between.

The CDR3 DNA follows: TGTGCCAGTAGTATAGAGCGCGGGACAGGGAACACCGGGGAGCTGTTTTTT. As protein: CASSIERGTGNTGELFF. This chain uses TRBV19 with TRBJ2-2; TRBD1 aligns across 8 bases. Germline V CDR1 and CDR2: LNHDA, SQIVND (reference sequence). J was trimmed by 1 base and V by 0 bases; bases with no gene match: 4. This CDR3 spans 17 amino acids.

The chain joins TRBV12-5 to TRBJ2-3; D call uncertain. The CDR3 sequence is 14 residues long. V lost 5 bases to trimming and J lost 0 bases, with 9 bases between them. Germline CDR1 reads LGHNT; CDR2 reads FRNRAP. CDR3 in DNA: TGTGCTAGTGGTATGCCGCCTAGCACAGATACGCAGTATTTT. It codes for CASGMPPSTDTQYF.

The gene calls are TRBV19 and TRBJ1-1, with D hard to call. This CDR3 has 14 amino acids. Trimming pared 6 bases from V and 0 bases from J, leaving 11 bases between. Germline V gene data show CDR1 as LNHDA and CDR2 as SQIVND (reference sequence). CDR3 amino acids: CASRSRGLNTEAFF. CDR3 coding DNA: TGTGCCAGTAGAAGCCGAGGATTGAACACTGAAGCTTTCTTT.

The chain has TRBV29-1 and TRBJ1-2, with D uncertain. This CDR3 has 12 residues. Trimming stripped 6 bases from V and 5 bases from J, with 13 bases between. Per germline, CDR1 SQVTM and CDR2 ANQGSEA. The chain's CDR3 is CSVVAGDYGYTF. The CDR3, as DNA: TGCAGCGTCGTCGCTGGGGATTATGGCTACACCTTC.

The chain links TRBV4-2 to TRBJ2-5, with 7 nucleotides matching TRBD2. The CDR3 spans 15 residues. Germline trimming cut 1 base from V and 5 bases from J; bases unmatched to any gene: 7. Germline V lookup: CDR1 LGHNA, CDR2 YNFKEQ. The chain's CDR3 is CASSQVEGGPETQYF. The CDR3 DNA follows: TGTGCCAGCAGCCAAGTGGAGGGAGGGCCGGAGACCCAGTACTTC.

The chain employs TRBV28 and TRBJ2-7; D is ambiguous. Germline loops: CDR1 MDHEN, CDR2 SYDVKM. Trimming took 4 bases from V and 5 from J, leaving 18 bases between them. The CDR3 is 15 residues long. The CDR3, as DNA: TGTGCCAGCAGTTCCCTAGTAATGGTGGTCCACGAGCAGTACTTC. Translating gives CASSSLVMVVHEQYF.

The chain uses TRBV2 and TRBJ2-1, with TRBD1 matching 9 bases. V lost 6 bases and J lost 8; bases outside the gene matches: 11. Per the germline V gene, CDR1 is SNHLY and CDR2 is FYNNEI. CDR3 length equals 15 residues. CDR3 in amino acids: CASSRGQGIGYEQFF. CDR3 nucleotide sequence: TGTGCCAGCAGCCGGGGACAGGGTATTGGATATGAGCAGTTCTTC.

This chain links TRBV9 with TRBJ2-7; TRBD2 matches at 9 bases. The CDR3 loop spans 15 amino acids. V dropped 2 bases and J dropped 0; count of bases not matched to a gene: 3. The V gene's germline CDR1 is SGDLS and CDR2 YYNGEE. The CDR3 here is CASSVSGGFSYEQYF. Here the CDR3 DNA reads TGTGCCAGCAGCGTCAGCGGGGGGTTCTCCTACGAGCAGTACTTC.